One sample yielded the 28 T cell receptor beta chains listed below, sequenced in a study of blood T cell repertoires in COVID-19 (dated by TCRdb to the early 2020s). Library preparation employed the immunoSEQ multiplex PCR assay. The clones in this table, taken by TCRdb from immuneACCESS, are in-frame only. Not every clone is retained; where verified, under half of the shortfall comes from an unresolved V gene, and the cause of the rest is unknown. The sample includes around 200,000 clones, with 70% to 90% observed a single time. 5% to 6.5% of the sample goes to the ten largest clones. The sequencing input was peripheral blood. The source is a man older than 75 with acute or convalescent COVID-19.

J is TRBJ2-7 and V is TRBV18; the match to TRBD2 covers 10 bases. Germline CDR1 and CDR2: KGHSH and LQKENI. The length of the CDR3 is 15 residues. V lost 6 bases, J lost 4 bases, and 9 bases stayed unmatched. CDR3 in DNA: TGTGCCAGCTCGGAGGGAACTAGCGGGACATACGAGCAGTACTTC. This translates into CASSEGTSGTYEQYF.

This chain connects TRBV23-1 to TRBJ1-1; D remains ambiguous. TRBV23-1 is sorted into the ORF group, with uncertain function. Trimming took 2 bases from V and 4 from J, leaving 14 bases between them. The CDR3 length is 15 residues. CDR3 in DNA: TGCGCCAGCAGTCAACGCCTCGGACTGAGCACTGAAGCTTTCTTT. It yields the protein CASSQRLGLSTEAFF.

In DNA form, the CDR3 reads TGTGCCTGGAGTGTAAGGGGGAGGAACACCGGGGAGCTGTTTTTT. It yields the protein CAWSVRGRNTGELFF. The V call is TRBV30, the J call TRBJ2-2, with D perhaps matching TRBD1 (6 bases). Deletions cut 0 bases from V and 1 base from J, with 9 bases between. This CDR3 is 15 amino acids long. Germline assignment: CDR1 GTSNPN and CDR2 SVGIG (reference sequence).

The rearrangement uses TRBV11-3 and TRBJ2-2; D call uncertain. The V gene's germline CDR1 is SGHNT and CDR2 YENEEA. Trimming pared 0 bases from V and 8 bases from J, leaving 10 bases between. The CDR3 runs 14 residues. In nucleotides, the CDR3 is TGTGCCAGCAGCTTAGAGGTTACCAGGGGGGAGCTGTTTTTT. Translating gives CASSLEVTRGELFF. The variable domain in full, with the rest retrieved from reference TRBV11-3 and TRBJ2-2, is EAGVVQSPRYKIIEKKQPVAFWCNPISGHNTLYWYLQNLGQGPELLIRYENEEAVDDSQLPKDRFSAERLKGVDSTLKIQPAELGDSAVYLCASSLEVTRGELFFGEGSRLTVL.

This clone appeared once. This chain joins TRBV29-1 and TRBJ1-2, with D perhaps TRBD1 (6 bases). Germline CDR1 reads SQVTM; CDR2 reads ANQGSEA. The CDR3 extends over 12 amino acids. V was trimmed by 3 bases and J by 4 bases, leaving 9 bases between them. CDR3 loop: CSVDRGPYGYTF. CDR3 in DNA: TGCAGCGTTGACAGGGGACCCTATGGCTACACCTTC. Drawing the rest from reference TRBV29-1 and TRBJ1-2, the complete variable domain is SAVISQKPSRDICQRGTSLTIQCQVDSQVTMMFWYRQQPGQSLTLIATANQGSEATYESGFVIDKFPISRPNLTFSTLTVSNMSPEDSSIYLCSVDRGPYGYTFGSGTRLTVV.

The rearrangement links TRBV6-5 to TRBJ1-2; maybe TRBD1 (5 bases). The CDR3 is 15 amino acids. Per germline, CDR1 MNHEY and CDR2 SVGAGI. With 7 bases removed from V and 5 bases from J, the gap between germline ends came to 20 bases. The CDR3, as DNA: TGTGCCAGCAACCTCGACGGATCCGGGGGATATGGCTACACCTTC. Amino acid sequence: CASNLDGSGGYGYTF.

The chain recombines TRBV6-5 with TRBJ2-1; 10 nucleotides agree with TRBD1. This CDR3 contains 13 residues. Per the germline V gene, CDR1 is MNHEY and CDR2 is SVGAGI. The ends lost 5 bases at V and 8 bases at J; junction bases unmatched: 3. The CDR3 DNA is TGTGCCAGCAGTACGACAGGGGGCGATGAGCAGTTCTTC. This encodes CASSTTGGDEQFF.

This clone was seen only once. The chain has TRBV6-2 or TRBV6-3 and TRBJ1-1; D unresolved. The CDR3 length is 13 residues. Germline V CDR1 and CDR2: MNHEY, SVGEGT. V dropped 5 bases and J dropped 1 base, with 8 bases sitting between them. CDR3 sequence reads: CASSTYRNTEAFF. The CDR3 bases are TGTGCCAGCAGTACCTACAGGAACACTGAAGCTTTCTTT.

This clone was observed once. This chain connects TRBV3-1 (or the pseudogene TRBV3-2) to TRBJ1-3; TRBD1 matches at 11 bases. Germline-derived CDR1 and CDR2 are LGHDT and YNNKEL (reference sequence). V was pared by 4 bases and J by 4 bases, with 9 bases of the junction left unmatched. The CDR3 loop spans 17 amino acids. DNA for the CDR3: TGTGCCAGCAGCCGCAGCGGACAGGGGGCGAGAGGAAACACCATATATTTT. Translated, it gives CASSRSGQGARGNTIYF.

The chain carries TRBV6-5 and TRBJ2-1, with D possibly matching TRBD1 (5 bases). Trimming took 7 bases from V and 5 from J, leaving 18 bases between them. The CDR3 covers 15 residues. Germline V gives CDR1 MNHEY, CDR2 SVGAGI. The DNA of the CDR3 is TGTGCCAGCAAGATCTGGGGCCCTCGGGACAATGAGCAGTTCTTC. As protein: CASKIWGPRDNEQFF.

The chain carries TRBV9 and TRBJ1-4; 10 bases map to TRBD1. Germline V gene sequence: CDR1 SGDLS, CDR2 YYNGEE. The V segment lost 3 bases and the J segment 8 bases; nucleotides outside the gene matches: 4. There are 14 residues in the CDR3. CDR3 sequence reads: CASSAGTGDEKLFF. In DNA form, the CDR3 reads TGTGCCAGCAGCGCGGGGACAGGGGACGAAAAACTGTTTTTT.

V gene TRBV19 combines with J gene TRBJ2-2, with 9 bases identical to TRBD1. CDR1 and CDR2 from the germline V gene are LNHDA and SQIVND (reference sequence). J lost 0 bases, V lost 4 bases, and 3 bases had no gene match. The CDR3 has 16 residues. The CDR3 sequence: CASSTTGGTNTGELFF. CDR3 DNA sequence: TGTGCCAGTAGTACCACAGGGGGCACGAACACCGGGGAGCTGTTTTTT.

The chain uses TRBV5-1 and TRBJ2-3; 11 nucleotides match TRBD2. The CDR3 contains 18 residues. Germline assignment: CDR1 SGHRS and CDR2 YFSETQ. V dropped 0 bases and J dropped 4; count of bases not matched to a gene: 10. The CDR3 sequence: CASSLAGLAGGRADTQYF. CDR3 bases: TGCGCCAGCAGCTTGGCCGGGCTAGCGGGAGGTCGGGCAGATACGCAGTATTTT.

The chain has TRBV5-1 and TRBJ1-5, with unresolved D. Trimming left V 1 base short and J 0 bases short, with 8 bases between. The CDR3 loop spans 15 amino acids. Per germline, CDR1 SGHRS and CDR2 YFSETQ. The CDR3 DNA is TGCGCCAGCAGCTTGTCAGGTTATAGCAATCAGCCCCAGCATTTT. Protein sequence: CASSLSGYSNQPQHF.

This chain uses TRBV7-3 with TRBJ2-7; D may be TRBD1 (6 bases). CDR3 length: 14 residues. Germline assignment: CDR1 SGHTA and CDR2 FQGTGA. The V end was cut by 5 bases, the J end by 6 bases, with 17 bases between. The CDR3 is CASSASQGQGEQYF. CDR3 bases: TGTGCCAGCAGCGCCTCGCAGGGGCAGGGCGAGCAGTACTTC.

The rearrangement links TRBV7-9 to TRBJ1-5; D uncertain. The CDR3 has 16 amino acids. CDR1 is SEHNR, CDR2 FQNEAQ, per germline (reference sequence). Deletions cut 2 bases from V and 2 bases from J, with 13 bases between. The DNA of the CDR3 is TGTGCCAGCAGCTTAACCGACCGAGGGCGCAATCAGCCCCAGCATTTT. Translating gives CASSLTDRGRNQPQHF. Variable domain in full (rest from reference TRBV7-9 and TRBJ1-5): DTGVSQNPRHKITKRGQNVTFRCDPISEHNRLYWYRQTLGQGPEFLTYFQNEAQLEKSRLLSDRFSAERPKGSFSTLEIQRTEQGDSAMYLCASSLTDRGRNQPQHFGDGTRLSIL.

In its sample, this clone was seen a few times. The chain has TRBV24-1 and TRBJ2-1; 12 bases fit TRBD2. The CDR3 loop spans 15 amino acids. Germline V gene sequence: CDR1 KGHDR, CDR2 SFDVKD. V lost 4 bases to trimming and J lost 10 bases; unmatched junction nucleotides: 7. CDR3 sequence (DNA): TGTGCCACCAGTGAGGTAGCTAGCGGGAGGGGGGAGCAGTTCTTC. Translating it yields CATSEVASGRGEQFF.

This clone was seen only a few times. The CDR3 loop is CASSLELTPGQFF. CDR3 bases: TGTGCCAGCAGCTTAGAACTGACCCCGGGGCAGTTCTTC. V gene TRBV7-9 combines with J gene TRBJ2-1; no firm D call. Trimming left V 1 base short and J 12 bases short, with 13 bases between. Germline loops: CDR1 SEHNR, CDR2 FQNEAQ (reference sequence). The CDR3 extends over 13 amino acids.

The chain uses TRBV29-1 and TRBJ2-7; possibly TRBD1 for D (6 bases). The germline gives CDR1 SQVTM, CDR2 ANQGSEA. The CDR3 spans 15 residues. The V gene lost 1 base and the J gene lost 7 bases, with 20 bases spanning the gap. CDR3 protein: CSVEGPGHPSGEQYF. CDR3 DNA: TGCAGCGTTGAAGGGCCGGGACATCCGTCTGGGGAGCAGTACTTC.

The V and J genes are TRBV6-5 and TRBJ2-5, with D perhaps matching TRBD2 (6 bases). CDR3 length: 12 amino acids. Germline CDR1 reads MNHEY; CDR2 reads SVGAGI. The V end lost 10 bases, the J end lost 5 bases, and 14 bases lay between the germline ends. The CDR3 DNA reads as TGTGCCACTGGGGACTCTGGGGAGACCCAGTACTTC. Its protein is CATGDSGETQYF.

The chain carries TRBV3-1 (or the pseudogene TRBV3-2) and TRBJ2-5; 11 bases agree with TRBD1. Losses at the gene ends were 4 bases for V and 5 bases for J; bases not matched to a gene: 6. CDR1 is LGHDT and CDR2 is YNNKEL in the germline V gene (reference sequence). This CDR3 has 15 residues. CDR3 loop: CASSPGQGAWETQYF. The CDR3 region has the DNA TGTGCCAGCAGCCCCGGACAGGGGGCATGGGAGACCCAGTACTTC.

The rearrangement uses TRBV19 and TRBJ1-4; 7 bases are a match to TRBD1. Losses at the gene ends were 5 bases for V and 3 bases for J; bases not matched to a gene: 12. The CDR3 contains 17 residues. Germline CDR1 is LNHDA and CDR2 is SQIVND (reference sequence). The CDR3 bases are TGTGCCAGTAGTCCCGGAGGCAGGGGGAGGTCTAATGAAAAACTGTTTTTT. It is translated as CASSPGGRGRSNEKLFF.

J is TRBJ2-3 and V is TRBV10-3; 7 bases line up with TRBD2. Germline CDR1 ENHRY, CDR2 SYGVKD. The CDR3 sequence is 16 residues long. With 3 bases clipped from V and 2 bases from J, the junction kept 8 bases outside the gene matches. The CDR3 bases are TGTGCCATCAGTGACTCTACTAGCGAGATCACAGATACGCAGTATTTT. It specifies CAISDSTSEITDTQYF.

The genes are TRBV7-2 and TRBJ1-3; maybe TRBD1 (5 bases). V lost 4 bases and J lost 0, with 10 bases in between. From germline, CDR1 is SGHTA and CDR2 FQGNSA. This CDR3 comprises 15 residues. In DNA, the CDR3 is TGTGCCAGCAGCTCTGACAGAGGCTCTGGAAACACCATATATTTT. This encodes CASSSDRGSGNTIYF.

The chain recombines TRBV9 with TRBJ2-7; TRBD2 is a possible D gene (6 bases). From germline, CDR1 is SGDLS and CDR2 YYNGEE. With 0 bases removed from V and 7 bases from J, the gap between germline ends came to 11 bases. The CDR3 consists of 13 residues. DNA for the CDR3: TGTGCCAGCAGCGTAGGACTGGGGAGGGAGCAGTACTTC. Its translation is CASSVGLGREQYF.

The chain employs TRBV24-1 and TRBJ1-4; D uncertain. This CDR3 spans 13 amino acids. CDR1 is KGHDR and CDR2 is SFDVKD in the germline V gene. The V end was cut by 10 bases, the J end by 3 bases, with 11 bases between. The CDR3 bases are TGTGCCACAGCCGGGAGTCCTAATGAAAAACTGTTTTTT. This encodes CATAGSPNEKLFF.

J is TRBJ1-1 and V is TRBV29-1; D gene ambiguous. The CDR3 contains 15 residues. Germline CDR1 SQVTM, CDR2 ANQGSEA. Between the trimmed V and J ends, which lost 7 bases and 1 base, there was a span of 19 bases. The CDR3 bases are TGCAGCGCTATAAGGGAGGGAACCGGGAACACTGAAGCTTTCTTT. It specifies CSAIREGTGNTEAFF.

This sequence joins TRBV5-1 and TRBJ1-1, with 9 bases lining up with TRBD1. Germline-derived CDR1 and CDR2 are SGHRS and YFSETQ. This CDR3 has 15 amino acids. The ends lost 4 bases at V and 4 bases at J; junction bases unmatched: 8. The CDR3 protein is CASSGSTGGGTEAFF. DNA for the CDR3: TGCGCCAGCAGCGGATCGACAGGGGGAGGCACTGAAGCTTTCTTT.